Listed below are T cell receptor beta chains from one sample, sequenced in a study of blood T cell repertoires in COVID-19. Generated by immunoSEQ multiplex PCR, the TCRdb table keeps only in-frame clones and is missing some. Among approximately 300,000 clones listed, around 86% were seen once. The material sequenced was peripheral blood. These receptors were collected from a man aged 45 to 65 with active or convalescent COVID-19. CDR3s include the opening cysteine and the closing phenylalanine or tryptophan.

v_call: TRBV4-1; j_call: TRBJ2-7; cdr3_aa: CASSQDRISGSSYEQYF
v_call: TRBV4-3; j_call: TRBJ2-3; cdr3_aa: CASSPTSGVFDTQYF
v_call: TRBV19; j_call: TRBJ1-2; cdr3_aa: CASSGGQTFYGYTF
v_call: TRBV19; j_call: TRBJ1-5; cdr3_aa: CASSRSGETQPQHF
v_call: TRBV2; j_call: TRBJ1-6; cdr3_aa: CASEDSNSPLHF
v_call: TRBV6-5; j_call: TRBJ1-5; cdr3_aa: CASSGGYSNQPQHF
v_call: TRBV4-1; j_call: TRBJ2-4; cdr3_aa: CASSPLRVAKNIQYF
v_call: TRBV28; j_call: TRBJ1-1; cdr3_aa: CASSPVGGATEAFF
v_call: TRBV5-1; j_call: TRBJ1-1; cdr3_aa: CASKEPGQGDDTEAFF
v_call: TRBV18; j_call: TRBJ2-5; cdr3_aa: CASSPTTGKETQYF
v_call: TRBV5-1; j_call: TRBJ1-1; cdr3_aa: CASSPMGQGSFNTEAFF
v_call: TRBV5-1; j_call: TRBJ1-1; cdr3_aa: CASCETGEEGTEAFF
v_call: TRBV4-1; j_call: TRBJ1-6; cdr3_aa: CASSQIPGHSNSPLHF
v_call: TRBV5-1; j_call: TRBJ1-6; cdr3_aa: CASSLETGGYNSPLHF
v_call: TRBV28; j_call: TRBJ1-2; cdr3_aa: CASSLRGYGYTF
v_call: TRBV28; j_call: TRBJ1-3; cdr3_aa: CASSLTSQGSGNTIYF
v_call: TRBV6-5; j_call: TRBJ2-7; cdr3_aa: CASKEQGRGSYEQYF
v_call: TRBV18; j_call: TRBJ1-3; cdr3_aa: CASSYNRGSSGNTIYF
v_call: TRBV9; j_call: TRBJ2-1; cdr3_aa: CASSGSAGVGNEQFF
v_call: TRBV2; j_call: TRBJ1-5; cdr3_aa: CASSEFPEISNQPQHF
v_call: TRBV5-1; j_call: TRBJ1-1; cdr3_aa: CASSLTGSTEAFF
v_call: TRBV4-3; j_call: TRBJ1-1; cdr3_aa: CASSPPGLLHTEAFF
v_call: TRBV30; j_call: TRBJ1-4; cdr3_aa: CAWSGQANEKLFF
v_call: TRBV19; j_call: TRBJ1-5; cdr3_aa: CASSWDNNQPQHF
v_call: TRBV6-1; j_call: TRBJ1-2; cdr3_aa: CASSESGVPNYGYTF
v_call: TRBV18; j_call: TRBJ1-6; cdr3_aa: CASSPFRRDNSPLHF
v_call: TRBV27; j_call: TRBJ1-1; cdr3_aa: CASKGTGRTEAFF
v_call: TRBV7-9; j_call: TRBJ1-1; cdr3_aa: CASSPPEGQVNTEAFF
v_call: TRBV5-5; j_call: TRBJ2-7; cdr3_aa: CASSSGQGLYEQYF
v_call: TRBV19; j_call: TRBJ2-7; cdr3_aa: CASRDRGTYEQYF
v_call: TRBV19; j_call: TRBJ2-7; cdr3_aa: CASEPGTGGEQYF
v_call: TRBV7-2; j_call: TRBJ1-5; cdr3_aa: CASSLRSLGSNQPQHF
v_call: TRBV6-5; j_call: TRBJ1-6; cdr3_aa: CASNPSVTGNSPLHF
v_call: TRBV10-3; j_call: TRBJ2-3; cdr3_aa: CAIRPGLAGSDTQYF
v_call: TRBV28; j_call: TRBJ1-2; cdr3_aa: CATIQGAGDGYTF
v_call: TRBV27; j_call: TRBJ2-3; cdr3_aa: CASSPWTGGNTDTQYF
v_call: TRBV7-9; j_call: TRBJ1-6; cdr3_aa: CASSFGHIQDSPLHF
v_call: TRBV7-6; j_call: TRBJ1-3; cdr3_aa: CASSLGNPSSGNTIYF
v_call: TRBV2; j_call: TRBJ1-1; cdr3_aa: CASIPQGGSLEAFF
v_call: TRBV7-8; j_call: TRBJ1-2; cdr3_aa: CASSFLGQGAPVGYTF
v_call: TRBV6-6; j_call: TRBJ2-5; cdr3_aa: CASSTGLAGFGETQYF
v_call: TRBV6-5; j_call: TRBJ2-1; cdr3_aa: CASSLLAGGYNEQFF
v_call: TRBV30; j_call: TRBJ1-1; cdr3_aa: CAWSRGRGLNTEAFF
v_call: TRBV7-8; j_call: TRBJ1-1; cdr3_aa: CASSLSRSSDTEAFF
v_call: TRBV28; j_call: TRBJ1-2; cdr3_aa: CASSSSLTGKDGYTF
v_call: TRBV5-4; j_call: TRBJ2-7; cdr3_aa: CASSGGPGGRYSYEQYF
v_call: TRBV9; j_call: TRBJ2-3; cdr3_aa: CASREAGGNADTQYF
v_call: TRBV7-2; j_call: TRBJ1-1; cdr3_aa: CASSAGVVNTEAFF
v_call: TRBV9; j_call: TRBJ1-6; cdr3_aa: CASSVGVTYNSPLHF
v_call: TRBV7-2; j_call: TRBJ1-2; cdr3_aa: CASSASRVGREGYTF
v_call: TRBV3-1/TRBV3-2; j_call: TRBJ1-1; cdr3_aa: CASSQVGNTEAFF
v_call: TRBV7-2; j_call: TRBJ2-7; cdr3_aa: CASSLVPGQGTEQYF
v_call: TRBV30; j_call: TRBJ2-7; cdr3_aa: CAWSLLAGAYEQYF